This T cell receptor beta chain was recovered during a study of blood T cell repertoires in COVID-19. Trimming took 6 bases from V and 1 from J; bases not matched to a gene: 2. The CDR3 has 14 residues. Germline loops: CDR1 MNHEY, CDR2 SVGEGT. Sequencing used immunoSEQ multiplex PCR; TCRdb keeps in-frame clones, though not all of them. Here the sample spans 110,000 or so clones, over 75% being singletons. The receptor was derived from a man aged 65-85 years with active or convalescent COVID-19. This chain connects TRBV6-2 or TRBV6-3 to TRBJ2-2, with 7 bases matching TRBD2. Sample: peripheral blood. CDR3 sequence: CASSSGGNTGELFF. The CDR3 DNA follows: TGTGCCAGCAGCTCGGGGGGGAACACCGGGGAGCTGTTTTTT.